The sequence of this TCR beta chain was determined in a study of control samples from healthy donors and cancer patients. The data were produced by immunoSEQ multiplex PCR, yet TCRdb's version contains in-frame clones alone and is incomplete. The sample lists 65,000 to 100,000 clones, about nine tenths occurring once. This sequence was found in a man in his forties or fifties in good health. Sequencing was done on a sample of blood.

The CDR3 bases are TGTGCAACCCAACAGGGGCCCAACACTGAAGCTTTCTTT. This sequence encodes CATQQGPNTEAFF. The J gene is TRBJ1-1, the V gene TRBV6-5, with 7 bases lining up with TRBD1. The CDR3 covers 13 residues. CDR1 is MNHEY, CDR2 SVGAGI, per germline.